This T cell receptor beta chain was found in a study of T-cell reconstitution after alpha-beta-depleted transplantation in children. This CDR3 spans 13 amino acids. Between the trimmed V and J ends, which lost 5 bases and 3 bases, there was a span of 11 bases. About this clonotype: Antigen: not known.

Points from the study as a whole: T-cell counts and diversity at one year post-transplant came mainly from newly produced T cells. At around two months after transplant, the alpha-beta T cells were reportedly derived from several hundred expanded clones that came from non-depleted graft cells.

The library targeted TCRbeta and was prepared with unique molecular identifiers. Via MiXCR, TCRdb re-called the PCR reads, giving one row per CDR3 protein. The top ten hold roughly 2% of the sample, which has 480,000 or so distinct CDR3 sequences, 10% seen once. The specimen comprised PBMCs, sampled before TCRalphabeta/CD19-depleted stem cell transplant. The TCR was taken from a child aged 2 to 15 with inherited bone marrow failure, due to receive a stem cell transplant. The chain combines TRBV12-3 or TRBV12-4 with TRBJ2-7; perhaps TRBD1 as D (5 bases). CDR3 in amino acids: CASSPQGNYEQYF. The CDR3 bases are TGTGCCAGCAGTCCTCAGGGAAACTACGAGCAGTACTTC.